This T cell receptor (beta chain) is drawn from a study of cytomegalovirus exposure and HLA in healthy donors. On this clone: Its matching antigen is unknown.

Per the germline V gene, CDR1 is MNHEY and CDR2 is SVGAGI. V was clipped by 0 bases and J by 2 bases, with 13 bases between them. The CDR3 consists of 16 residues. Generated by immunoSEQ multiplex PCR, the TCRdb table keeps only in-frame clones and is missing some. The data show 65,000 to 90,000 clones, roughly 89% seen once. Study outcomes and limitations: The tendency of first-cohort TCR clusters to co-occur in the roughly 110 validation repertoires emerged from a later analysis. The authors listed 164 TCR beta chains as cytomegalovirus-associated. Most TCR sequences were uncommon, yet certain public TCRs appeared in many donors.

This chain joins TRBV6-5 and TRBJ2-5; maybe TRBD2 (7 bases). The sequence was collected from a woman aged 18-30 years in good health and CMV-seropositive. The source material was PBMCs. The CDR3 region has the DNA TGTGCCAGCAGTTACTCGGGGGCTAGCGGACAAGAGACCCAGTACTTC. Encoded protein: CASSYSGASGQETQYF.